Reported below is one T cell receptor beta chain. The PCR contained 60 Vbeta and 13 Jbeta primers. Using immunoSEQ multiplex PCR, the repertoire was profiled, and TCRdb retains in-frame clones only, with some absent. Among roughly 77,000 clones listed, less than 80% were seen once. This sample was taken from a study of cytomegalovirus exposure and HLA in healthy donors. Germline V gene data show CDR1 as SGHRS and CDR2 as YFSETQ. Trimming removed 4 bases from V and 8 bases from J, with 19 bases in between. The CDR3 consists of 15 residues. V and J are TRBV5-1 and TRBJ2-4; D possibly corresponds to TRBD2 (5 bases). Sequencing input: PBMCs. The sequence was obtained from a woman in her 40s in good health and CMV-seropositive. CDR3 sequence reads: CASSPTDAKRDIQYF. In DNA form, the CDR3 reads TGCGCCAGCAGCCCAACGGACGCGAAGAGGGACATTCAGTACTTC. Together with reference TRBV5-1 and TRBJ2-4, the CDR3 gives the full variable domain: KAGVTQTPRYLIKTRGQQVTLSCSPISGHRSVSWYQQTPGQGLQFLFEYFSETQRNKGNFPGRFSGRQFSNSRSEMNVSTLELGDSALYLCASSPTDAKRDIQYFGAGTRLSVL.